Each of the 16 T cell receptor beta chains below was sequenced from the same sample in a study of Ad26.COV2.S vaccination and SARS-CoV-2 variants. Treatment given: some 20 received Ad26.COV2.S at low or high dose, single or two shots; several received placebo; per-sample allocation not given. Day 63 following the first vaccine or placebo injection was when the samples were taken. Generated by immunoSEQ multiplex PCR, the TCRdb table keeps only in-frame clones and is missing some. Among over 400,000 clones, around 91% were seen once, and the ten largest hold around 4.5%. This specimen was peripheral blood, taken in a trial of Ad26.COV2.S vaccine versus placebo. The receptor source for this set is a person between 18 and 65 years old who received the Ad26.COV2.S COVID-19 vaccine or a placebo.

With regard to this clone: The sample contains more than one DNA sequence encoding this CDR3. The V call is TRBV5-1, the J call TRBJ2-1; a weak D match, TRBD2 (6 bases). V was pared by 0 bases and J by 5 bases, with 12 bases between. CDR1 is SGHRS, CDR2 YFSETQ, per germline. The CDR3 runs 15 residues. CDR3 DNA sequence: TGCGCCAGCAGCTTGGACGGGAGAGGCCACAATGAGCAGTTCTTC. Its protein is CASSLDGRGHNEQFF.

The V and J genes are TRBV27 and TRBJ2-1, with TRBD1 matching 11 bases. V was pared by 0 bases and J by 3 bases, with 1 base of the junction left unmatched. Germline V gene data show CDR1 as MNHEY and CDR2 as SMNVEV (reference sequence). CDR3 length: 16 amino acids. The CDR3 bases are TGTGCCAGCAGTTTATCCGGGACAGGGGGCTACAATGAGCAGTTCTTC. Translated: CASSLSGTGGYNEQFF.

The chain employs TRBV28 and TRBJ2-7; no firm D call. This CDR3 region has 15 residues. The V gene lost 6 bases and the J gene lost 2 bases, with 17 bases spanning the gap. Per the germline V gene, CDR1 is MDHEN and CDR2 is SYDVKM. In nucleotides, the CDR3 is TGTGCCAGCAGCCCCGGCAGCCTCAGTGCCTACGAGCAGTACTTC. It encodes CASSPGSLSAYEQYF.

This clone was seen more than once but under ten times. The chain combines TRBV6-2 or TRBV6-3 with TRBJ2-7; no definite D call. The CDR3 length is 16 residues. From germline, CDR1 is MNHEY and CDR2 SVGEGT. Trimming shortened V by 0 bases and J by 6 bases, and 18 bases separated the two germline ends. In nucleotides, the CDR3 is TGTGCCAGCAGTTACTCTTCGGCCCCTCTAGTAGTCGAGCAGTACTTC. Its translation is CASSYSSAPLVVEQYF.

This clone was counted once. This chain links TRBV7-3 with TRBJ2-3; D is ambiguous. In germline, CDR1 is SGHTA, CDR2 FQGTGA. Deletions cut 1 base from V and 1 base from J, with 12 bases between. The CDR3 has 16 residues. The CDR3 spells CASSLNPSRGTDTQYF. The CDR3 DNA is TGTGCCAGCAGCTTAAACCCCTCCCGGGGCACAGATACGCAGTATTTT.

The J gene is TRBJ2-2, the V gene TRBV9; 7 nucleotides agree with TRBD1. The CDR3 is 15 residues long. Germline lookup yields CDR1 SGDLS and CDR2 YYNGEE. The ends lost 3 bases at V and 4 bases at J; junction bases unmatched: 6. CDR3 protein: CASSDRDRLTGELFF. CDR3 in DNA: TGTGCCAGCAGCGACCGGGACAGACTCACCGGGGAGCTGTTTTTT.

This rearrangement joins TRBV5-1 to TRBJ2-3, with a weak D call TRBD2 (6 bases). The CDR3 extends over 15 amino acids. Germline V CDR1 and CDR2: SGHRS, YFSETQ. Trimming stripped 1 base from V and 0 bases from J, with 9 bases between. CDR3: CASSLRGISTDTQYF. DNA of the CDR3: TGCGCCAGCAGCTTGCGGGGGATTAGCACAGATACGCAGTATTTT.

CDR3 DNA: TGTGCCAGCAGGGGACAGACCAATAGCAATCAGCCCCAGCATTTT. The encoded protein is CASRGQTNSNQPQHF. This sequence joins TRBV6-5 and TRBJ1-5; 7 bases are shared with TRBD1. The CDR3 is 15 amino acids. Germline V gene sequence: CDR1 MNHEY, CDR2 SVGAGI. Unmatched junction bases numbered 5, after V lost 6 bases and J lost 0 bases.

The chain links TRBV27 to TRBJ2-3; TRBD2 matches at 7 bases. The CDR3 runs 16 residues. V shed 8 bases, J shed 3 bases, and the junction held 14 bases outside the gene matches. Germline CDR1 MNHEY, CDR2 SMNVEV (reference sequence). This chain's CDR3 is CASSPRSLAATDTQYF. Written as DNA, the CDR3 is TGTGCCAGCTCCCCCCGAAGTCTAGCGGCAACAGATACGCAGTATTTT.

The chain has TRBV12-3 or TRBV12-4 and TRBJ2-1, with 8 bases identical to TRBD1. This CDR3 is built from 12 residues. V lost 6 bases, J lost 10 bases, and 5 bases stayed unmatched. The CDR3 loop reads CASSPGTGEQFF. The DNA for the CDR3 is TGTGCCAGCAGCCCGGGGACAGGAGAGCAGTTCTTC.

The chain's CDR3 is CASSVGVGLAVNTGELFF. Written as DNA, the CDR3 is TGTGCCAGCAGCGTCGGGGTGGGTCTAGCGGTTAACACCGGGGAGCTGTTTTTT. The gene calls are TRBV9 and TRBJ2-2; 7 nucleotides line up with TRBD2. Per the germline V gene, CDR1 is SGDLS and CDR2 is YYNGEE. V shed 2 bases, J shed 2 bases, and the junction held 12 bases outside the gene matches. This CDR3 spans 18 amino acids.

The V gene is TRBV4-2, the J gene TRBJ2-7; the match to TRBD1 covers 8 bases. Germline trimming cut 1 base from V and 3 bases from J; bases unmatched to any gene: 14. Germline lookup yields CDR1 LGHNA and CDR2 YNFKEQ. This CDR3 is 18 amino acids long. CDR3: CASSQGGAPGQGSYEQYF. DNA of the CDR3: TGTGCCAGCAGCCAAGGGGGAGCCCCAGGACAGGGTAGCTACGAGCAGTACTTC.

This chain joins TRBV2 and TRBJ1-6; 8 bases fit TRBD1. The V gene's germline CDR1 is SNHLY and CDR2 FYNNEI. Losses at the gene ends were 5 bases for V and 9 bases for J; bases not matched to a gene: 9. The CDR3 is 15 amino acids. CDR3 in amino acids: CASSFVPGQASPLHF. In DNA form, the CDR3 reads TGTGCCAGCAGTTTTGTCCCGGGACAGGCTTCACCCCTCCACTTT.

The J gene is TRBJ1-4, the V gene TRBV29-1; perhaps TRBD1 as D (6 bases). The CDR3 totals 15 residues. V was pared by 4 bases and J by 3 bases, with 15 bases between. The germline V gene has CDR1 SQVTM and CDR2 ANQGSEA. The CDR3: CSVGEGGRANEKLFF. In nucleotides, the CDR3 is TGCAGCGTTGGAGAAGGGGGTCGCGCTAATGAAAAACTGTTTTTT.

DNA for the CDR3: TGTGCCAGCAGCCCCCGGGCAGGGAATAATTCACCCCTCCACTTT. Translation gives CASSPRAGNNSPLHF. The chain recombines TRBV9 with TRBJ1-6, with D maybe TRBD1 (5 bases). The ends were cut back, 4 bases at V and 5 bases at J, with 13 bases in the middle. This CDR3 comprises 15 residues. CDR1 is SGDLS and CDR2 is YYNGEE in the germline V gene.

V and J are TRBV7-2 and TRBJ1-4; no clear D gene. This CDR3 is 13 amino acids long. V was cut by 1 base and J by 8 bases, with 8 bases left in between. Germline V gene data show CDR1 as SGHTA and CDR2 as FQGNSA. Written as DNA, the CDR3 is TGTGCCAGCAGCTTAGGGCCGGGGGAAAAACTGTTTTTT. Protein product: CASSLGPGEKLFF.